A selection of T cell receptor beta chains follows, all from one sample in a study of T cell repertoires in cytomegalovirus infection. Each CDR3 protein is one row after TCRdb ran MiXCR on the reads. The sample lists about 830,000 distinct CDR3 sequences; 30% to 35% were seen once. These TCRs are of unknown antigen specificity. Sequences were derived from cultured CD8+ T cells from PBMCs, sampled from culture after CMV antigen stimulation. These receptors all stem from a human donor in good health (CMV status not recorded). Some clones in this sample may be carry-over from other donors' samples. CDR3s leave out the opening cysteine and the closing phenylalanine or tryptophan. Fields, in order: V gene, J gene, CDR3 protein.

TRBV7-4	TRBJ2-3	ASSLRTMDNTDTQY
TRBV12-3/TRBV12-4	TRBJ2-5	ASSFSGLAGGILQETQY
TRBV20-1	TRBJ1-6	SARDKRDWDSPLH
TRBV5-4	TRBJ1-1	ASSLPGQGVLNTEAF
TRBV9	TRBJ2-7	ASSAYGQGSYEQY
TRBV19	TRBJ2-2	ASSIFTTTGELF
TRBV7-9	TRBJ2-7	ASSFLYGTRIDEQY
TRBV19	TRBJ1-2	ASTQGQGLYGYT
TRBV6-5	TRBJ1-1	ASSGGQGPNTEAF
TRBV2	TRBJ1-5	ASSWTDTSNQPQH
TRBV28	TRBJ2-2	ASRLGGAAGELF
TRBV7-6	TRBJ1-1	ASSLATGGTGAF
TRBV19	TRBJ1-2	ASIVDYAVGYGYT
TRBV7-9	TRBJ1-5	ASSQIDRRGANQPQH
TRBV25-1	TRBJ1-1	ASSEEQVNTEAF
TRBV7-9	TRBJ2-2	ASSTSGRDTGELF
TRBV19	TRBJ1-1	ASSMWDRTFMNTEAF
TRBV11-2	TRBJ2-6	ASSLIRSGANVLT
TRBV12-3/TRBV12-4	TRBJ2-6	ASSLSSRTASGANVLT
TRBV6-1	TRBJ1-5	ASSENIWGKGNQPQH
TRBV10-1	TRBJ2-3	ASSDLRAGPDTQY
TRBV27	TRBJ1-4	ASSLMGGKLF
TRBV7-9	TRBJ2-4	ASSLSFGGAKNIQY
TRBV9	TRBJ2-3	ASSEGPGLGTDTQY
TRBV12-3/TRBV12-4	TRBJ1-5	ASSPGQWLQH
TRBV7-9	TRBJ2-2	ASKDSNTGELF
TRBV24-1	TRBJ1-5	ATSAGQKHGNQPQH
TRBV27	TRBJ2-3	ASSLTAGSRTDTQY
TRBV6-6	TRBJ1-5	ASSYSTDGQPQH
TRBV12-3/TRBV12-4	TRBJ1-5	ASSFQGARQPQH
TRBV6-5	TRBJ1-1	ASSYFGSLNTEAF
TRBV2	TRBJ2-1	AHGGSNYNEQF
TRBV5-1	TRBJ1-1	ASSLLGTGKNTEAF
TRBV10-3	TRBJ2-1	AIQESSGGNEQF
TRBV20-1	TRBJ2-5	SARDSLYGGGVETQY
TRBV18	TRBJ2-1	ASSPMWGDYNEQF
TRBV7-8	TRBJ2-5	ASSLRTRLETQY
TRBV7-6	TRBJ2-3	ANSLVASGDKDTQY
TRBV12-3/TRBV12-4	TRBJ1-1	ASSLAGRGYTEAF
TRBV7-9	TRBJ2-7	ASSQTASYEQY
TRBV6-2/TRBV6-3	TRBJ2-5	ASTPGGFEETQY
TRBV6-1	TRBJ2-2	ASSEALLANGELF
TRBV6-2/TRBV6-3	TRBJ1-1	ASSRTGDSLNTEAF
TRBV7-3	TRBJ1-1	ASSLSGQGNTEAF
TRBV7-8	TRBJ2-7	ASSAQGPASYEQY
TRBV6-1	TRBJ1-1	ASSPQVGHEPLNTEAF
TRBV28	TRBJ1-5	ASALHRDLDQPQH
TRBV7-6	TRBJ2-5	ASSPNQETQY